This T cell receptor beta chain stems from a study of blood T cells in healthy people across ages. Across the whole study: In model experiments, template switching was able to capture about one barcoded beta molecule for every two T cells that were present. Study-wide results and limits: Older age coincided with a roughly linear decline in TCR beta diversity per million T cells.

Note on this clonotype: Its cognate antigen is unknown.

The CDR3 extends over 16 amino acids. V dropped 5 bases and J dropped 5 bases, with 19 bases sitting between them. CDR1 is SGHTA and CDR2 is FQGNSA in the germline V gene. There were at least 5.5 micrograms of total RNA extracted from every sample. Next came a second PCR, run for about 6 to 11 cycles, which used a sample-barcoded 5' primer along with a J-beta primer mix. Every sample returned 2.5 million or more CDR3-containing paired-end reads. MiXCR was run by TCRdb on the 5' RACE reads, yielding one entry per CDR3 protein. The table shows 760,000 or so distinct CDR3 sequences, with 20% to 25% occurring only once. Separately, the same data were catalogued under a study of T cells of mothers and their children.

The TCR originated in a boy aged 5 to 17 in good health. The rearrangement joins TRBV7-2 to TRBJ2-4; D may be TRBD1 or TRBD2 (5 bases each). The sequenced sample consisted of blood. The CDR3 reads CASSPGPGDGENIQYF. CDR3 coding DNA: TGTGCCAGCAGCCCCGGCCCCGGGGACGGAGAAAACATTCAGTACTTC.